The source of this TCR beta chain is a study of T cells in Graves' hyperthyroidism and ophthalmopathy. Study results and limitations: A median 6.5 months before onset, the model predicted ophthalmopathy. Most expanded thyroid clonotypes above 0.001 also appeared in blood.

Germline V gives CDR1 KGHSY, CDR2 FQNENV. The CDR3 spans 14 residues. Trimming took 3 bases from V and 6 from J; bases not matched to a gene: 4. Using RNA transcripts as the source, TCR beta CDR3 regions were amplified. Carried out on the TCR CDR3, a first-round RT-PCR used the HTBI primer set. TCRdb reprocessed the multiplex PCR reads via MiXCR and lists one record per CDR3 protein. Among hundreds of thousands of distinct CDR3 sequences listed, 45% were seen once. This clonotype was detected once. Its antigen is currently unknown. Any patient presenting with uncontrolled infection, other autoimmune disease, pregnancy or lactation was left out.

Sequenced: peripheral blood or thyroid tissue (not recorded which). The chain links TRBV16 to TRBJ2-5; TRBD1 matches at 10 bases. The sequence came from an adult man with Graves' disease, either hyperthyroidism or ophthalmopathy (not recorded which). The CDR3 nucleotides read TGTGCCAGCAGCCATCGACAGGGGGCACAGACCCAGTACTTC. Translating it yields CASSHRQGAQTQYF.